These 24 T cell receptor beta chains were all obtained from the same sample, sequenced in a study of CD8 T cells in Susac syndrome. The authors reverse transcribed about 0.5 to 1 ug RNA with random hexamers. TCRdb analysed the immunoSEQ multiplex PCR reads with MiXCR anew, one entry per CDR3 protein. The sample yields roughly 330,000 distinct CDR3 sequences, roughly nine tenths seen once. What was sequenced was CD4+ T cells from PBMCs. These receptors all come from a human donor with multiple sclerosis.

This chain connects TRBV7-9 to TRBJ2-1; 9 nucleotides align to TRBD2. Per germline, CDR1 SEHNR and CDR2 FQNEAQ (reference sequence). V was pared by 2 bases and J by 8 bases, with 1 base of the junction left unmatched. The CDR3 sequence is 13 residues long. CDR3 in amino acids: CASSLRTSDEQFF. In nucleotides, the CDR3 is TGTGCCAGCAGCTTAAGGACTAGCGATGAGCAGTTCTTC.

The chain recombines TRBV7-8 with TRBJ1-1; the match to TRBD1 covers 7 bases. V shed 6 bases, J shed 9 bases, and the junction held 13 bases outside the gene matches. CDR3 length equals 14 residues. CDR1 SGHVS and CDR2 FQNEAQ come from the germline V gene. CDR3 loop: CASRLTGATSQAFF. The CDR3 coding sequence is TGTGCCAGCAGGCTTACAGGGGCTACGTCTCAAGCTTTCTTT.

The chain recombines TRBV20-1 with TRBJ1-1, with a tentative D call TRBD1 (6 bases). V lost 1 base and J 6 bases, leaving 12 bases between the germline ends. The CDR3 sequence is 13 residues long. Germline loops: CDR1 DFQATT, CDR2 SNEGSKA (reference sequence). The CDR3 nucleotides are TGCAGTGCTAGAGGGGGGGGCAACTCTGAAGCTTTCTTT. Translated, it gives CSARGGGNSEAFF.

The rearrangement links TRBV7-2 to TRBJ1-1, with D unresolved. Germline assignment: CDR1 SGHTA and CDR2 FQGNSA. The ends were cut back, 6 bases at V and 1 base at J, with 15 bases in the middle. This CDR3 comprises 15 residues. DNA of the CDR3: TGTGCCAGCAGAAGGACCGCCCTACCGAACACTGAAGCTTTCTTT. This encodes CASRRTALPNTEAFF.

CDR3 sequence: CAWSVQVRTEAFF. The DNA for the CDR3 is TGTGCCTGGAGTGTACAGGTCAGGACTGAAGCTTTCTTT. The chain is built from TRBV30 and TRBJ1-1, with a possible D match to TRBD1 (5 bases). CDR3 size: 13 residues. V was clipped by 0 bases and J by 5 bases, with 10 bases between them. CDR1 and CDR2 from the germline V gene are GTSNPN and SVGIG (reference sequence).

This chain links TRBV9 with TRBJ1-1; D perhaps matches TRBD1 (6 bases). The CDR3 contains 16 residues. Trimming removed 0 bases from V and 5 bases from J, with 17 bases in between. Germline V gene sequence: CDR1 SGDLS, CDR2 YYNGEE. CDR3 sequence (DNA): TGTGCCAGCAGCGTAGAGGTCGGGGGGCGAGGGACTGAAGCTTTCTTT. It is translated as CASSVEVGGRGTEAFF.

J is TRBJ1-1 and V is TRBV16; D unresolved. With 8 bases removed from V and 0 bases from J, the gap between germline ends came to 10 bases. This CDR3 region has 13 residues. Germline V lookup: CDR1 KGHSY, CDR2 FQNENV. CDR3 residues: CASAASMNTEAFF. CDR3 nucleotide sequence: TGTGCCAGCGCGGCTTCCATGAACACTGAAGCTTTCTTT.

The rearrangement links TRBV29-1 to TRBJ1-1; 7 bases map to TRBD1. The CDR3 length is 11 residues. Germline V gives CDR1 SQVTM, CDR2 ANQGSEA. The ends lost 4 bases at V and 11 bases at J; junction bases unmatched: 7. The CDR3 coding sequence is TGCAGCGTTGCCAGAACAGGGGCGGCTTTCTTT. As protein: CSVARTGAAFF.

The chain joins TRBV6-6 to TRBJ2-3, with D possibly matching TRBD2 (5 bases). Germline values: CDR1 MNHNY, CDR2 SVGAGI (reference sequence). The CDR3 sequence is 13 residues long. V gave up 4 bases and J gave up 4 bases, with 9 bases separating them. CDR3 DNA: TGTGCCAGCAGTTTACTAGGCGCAGATACGCAGTATTTT. Residues: CASSLLGADTQYF.

This chain uses TRBV7-3 with TRBJ1-4, with D possibly matching TRBD1 (6 bases). V lost 6 bases to trimming and J lost 8 bases, with 16 bases between them. Germline values: CDR1 SGHTA, CDR2 FQGTGA. This CDR3 contains 14 residues. The CDR3 DNA follows: TGTGCCAGCAGTCCTACAGGGAAGGGGGAAAAACTGTTTTTT. Protein product: CASSPTGKGEKLFF.

The CDR3 DNA reads as TGTGCCAGCAGCCAATACGGGACTAGCGGGGGCTCCTACAATGAGCAGTTCTTC. This gives the protein CASSQYGTSGGSYNEQFF. This chain joins TRBV3-1 and TRBJ2-1, with TRBD2 matching 14 bases. With 2 bases clipped from V and 0 bases from J, the junction kept 3 bases outside the gene matches. The CDR3 consists of 18 residues. In germline, CDR1 is LGHDT, CDR2 YNNKEL (reference sequence).

The genes are TRBV7-3 and TRBJ2-6, with TRBD1 as a possible D gene (5 bases). Trimming removed 1 base at V and 2 bases at J, with 12 bases between. Germline assignment: CDR1 SGHTA and CDR2 FQGTGA. The CDR3 has 17 residues. The CDR3: CASSLMGPMTGANVLTF. As DNA, the CDR3 is TGTGCCAGCAGCTTAATGGGGCCAATGACTGGGGCCAACGTCCTGACTTTC. The variable domain in full, with the rest retrieved from reference TRBV7-3 and TRBJ2-6, is GAGVSQTPSNKVTEKGKYVELRCDPISGHTALYWYRQSLGQGPEFLIYFQGTGAADDSGLPNDRFFAVRPEGSVSTLKIQRTERGDSAVYLCASSLMGPMTGANVLTFGAGSRLTVL.

The chain employs TRBV23-1 and TRBJ1-2; D gene unclear. TRBV23-1 counts as an open reading frame of uncertain function. The CDR3 covers 14 residues. The V end was cut by 2 bases, the J end by 5 bases, with 12 bases between. The CDR3 bases are TGCGCCAGCAGTCAACCTACGTTGGGGTATGGCTACACCTTC. This sequence encodes CASSQPTLGYGYTF.

The chain carries TRBV7-2 and TRBJ2-1; D is ambiguous. The CDR3 consists of 16 residues. Trimming shortened V by 5 bases and J by 4 bases, and 18 bases separated the two germline ends. Germline CDR1 SGHTA, CDR2 FQGNSA. CDR3 sequence (DNA): TGTGCCAGCAGCCCGGGTTGGAAGGGTTCGTACAATGAGCAGTTCTTC. It is translated as CASSPGWKGSYNEQFF.

This CDR3 is CASSPALLTGGNNEQFF. The CDR3 nucleotides are TGTGCCAGCAGCCCCGCTCTATTGACAGGGGGGAACAATGAGCAGTTCTTC. The gene calls are TRBV11-1 and TRBJ2-1, with 9 nucleotides matching TRBD1. The V gene end was trimmed by 5 bases and the J gene end by 5 bases; junction bases not matched to a gene: 13. This CDR3 contains 17 residues. The germline V gene has CDR1 SGHAT and CDR2 FQDESV (reference sequence).

The gene calls are TRBV5-1 and TRBJ1-6; possible D gene TRBD1, 5 bases. Germline V gives CDR1 SGHRS, CDR2 YFSETQ. This CDR3 spans 16 amino acids. Trimming took off 0 bases at V and 10 bases at J, with 17 bases between the two ends. The DNA for the CDR3 is TGCGCCAGCAGCTTGGCCTCGGTAGGGGAGAACTCACCCCTCCACTTT. It translates to CASSLASVGENSPLHF.

V usage is TRBV11-2 and J usage is TRBJ2-1; 7 positions agree with TRBD2. CDR1 is SGHAT, CDR2 FQNNGV, per germline. V lost 1 base, J lost 12 bases, and 9 bases stayed unmatched. The CDR3 is 14 residues long. CDR3 sequence: CASSLGTTSLGQFF. CDR3 DNA: TGTGCCAGCAGCTTAGGGACGACTAGCCTGGGGCAGTTCTTC.

The CDR3 sequence is CASKGTGSGNTIYF. In nucleotides, the CDR3 is TGCGCCAGCAAAGGGACGGGCTCTGGAAACACCATATATTTT. V gene TRBV5-1 combines with J gene TRBJ1-3; TRBD1 is a possible D gene (5 bases). The CDR3 is made up of 14 amino acids. The V and J ends lost 6 bases and 0 bases respectively, with 10 bases between them. Looked up from germline, CDR1 is SGHRS and CDR2 is YFSETQ.

In this sample, this clonotype turned up once. The V gene is TRBV19, the J gene TRBJ2-3; D ambiguous. The ends were cut back, 4 bases at V and 2 bases at J, with 7 bases in the middle. Germline CDR1 is LNHDA and CDR2 is SQIVND (reference sequence). The CDR3 totals 13 residues. CDR3 coding DNA: TGTGCCAGTAGTACAACATACACAGATACGCAGTATTTT. It encodes CASSTTYTDTQYF.

This clonotype has a single count. CDR3 DNA sequence: TGTGCCAGCAGCTTACCTACCGGAGGCGAGCAGTACTTC. It is translated as CASSLPTGGEQYF. The rearrangement links TRBV7-9 to TRBJ2-7; possible D gene TRBD2, 5 bases. CDR3 length: 13 residues. The ends were cut back, 2 bases at V and 6 bases at J, with 11 bases in the middle. Germline assignment: CDR1 SEHNR and CDR2 FQNEAQ (reference sequence).

This sequence joins TRBV20-1 and TRBJ2-7; D gene ambiguous. The CDR3 has 13 amino acids. V was shortened by 3 bases and J by 2 bases, with 11 bases between the two germline ends. CDR1 is DFQATT, CDR2 SNEGSKA, per germline (reference sequence). CDR3 region: CSASNIQPYEQYF. The CDR3 DNA sequence: TGCAGTGCTAGCAATATTCAACCCTACGAGCAGTACTTC.

The V and J genes are TRBV20-1 and TRBJ2-1; a possible D gene is TRBD2 (6 bases). The CDR3 extends over 16 amino acids. The V gene lost 4 bases and the J gene lost 4 bases, with 20 bases spanning the gap. CDR1 and CDR2 (germline): DFQATT, SNEGSKA (reference sequence). CDR3 DNA: TGCAGTGCTATACCCGTGGGCGGAGGGGTATACAATGAGCAGTTCTTC. Its protein product is CSAIPVGGGVYNEQFF.

This chain links TRBV12-3 or TRBV12-4 with TRBJ2-3; 14 nucleotides line up with TRBD2. With V trimmed by 4 bases and J by 4 bases, 4 bases remained unmatched. The CDR3 contains 16 residues. The CDR3 sequence is CASSSTSGRASDTQYF. CDR3 coding DNA: TGTGCCAGCAGTTCGACTAGCGGGAGGGCATCAGATACGCAGTATTTT.

This clonotype was seen just once. V and J are TRBV20-1 and TRBJ2-3; the D gene is possibly TRBD2 (6 bases). CDR1 is DFQATT and CDR2 is SNEGSKA in the germline V gene (reference sequence). The CDR3 contains 15 residues. V was cut by 6 bases and J by 4 bases, with 20 bases left in between. CDR3 region: CSARTPLALPDTQYF. As DNA, the CDR3 is TGCAGTGCCCGAACCCCCCTAGCGCTCCCAGATACGCAGTATTTT.